These 16 T cell receptor beta chains were sequenced from one sample in a study of T cell changes during pregnancy in multiple sclerosis. Profiled with immunoSEQ multiplex PCR; TCRdb holds only in-frame clones, not every one. Among 51,000 or so clones listed, 93% were seen once. Here the sequenced sample was peripheral blood, taken in the second trimester of pregnancy. The source is a female donor with multiple sclerosis, enrolled in a pregnancy study.

The V and J genes are TRBV9 and TRBJ2-5, with 8 nucleotides matching TRBD1. V was clipped by 0 bases and J by 2 bases; unmatched bases: 3. This CDR3 has 15 amino acids. Germline V gene data show CDR1 as SGDLS and CDR2 as YYNGEE. The CDR3 bases are TGTGCCAGCAGCGTAGCTCAGGGGGCACAAGAGACCCAGTACTTC. This codes for CASSVAQGAQETQYF.

The chain uses TRBV4-2 and TRBJ2-3; TRBD2 aligns across 13 bases. This CDR3 spans 17 amino acids. J lost 1 base, V lost 9 bases, and 10 bases had no gene match. The germline V gene has CDR1 LGHNA and CDR2 YNFKEQ. The CDR3 DNA reads as TGTGCCAGTTCCGGGACTAGCGGGAATGTAGGCACAGATACGCAGTATTTT. This gives the protein CASSGTSGNVGTDTQYF.

The V and J genes are TRBV7-2 and TRBJ2-5; unclear D gene. The CDR3 runs 15 residues. Germline CDR1 is SGHTA and CDR2 is FQGNSA. V lost 1 base and J lost 1, with 10 bases in between. Here the CDR3 reads CASSLGSGGQETQYF. The DNA for the CDR3 is TGTGCCAGCAGCTTAGGATCAGGTGGCCAAGAGACCCAGTACTTC.

The J gene is TRBJ1-1, the V gene TRBV7-9, with D possibly TRBD1 on 6 matching bases. Germline lookup yields CDR1 SEHNR and CDR2 FQNEAQ (reference sequence). Trimming left V 1 base short and J 5 bases short, with 17 bases between. This CDR3 has 16 residues. Here the CDR3 reads CASSLGVGAGVTEAFF. Here the CDR3 DNA reads TGTGCCAGCAGCTTAGGGGTTGGGGCAGGGGTGACTGAAGCTTTCTTT.

CDR3 region: CASAGLPYEQYF. The CDR3 nucleotides read TGTGCCAGCGCGGGACTACCCTACGAGCAGTACTTC. The gene calls are TRBV2 and TRBJ2-7; TRBD2 agrees at 7 bases. The CDR3 totals 12 residues. Germline loops: CDR1 SNHLY, CDR2 FYNNEI. V lost 8 bases, J lost 2 bases, and 3 bases stayed unmatched.

The genes are TRBV6-1 and TRBJ2-7, with D tentatively TRBD1 (6 bases). V was shortened by 2 bases and J by 0 bases, with 14 bases between the two germline ends. The germline V gene has CDR1 MNHNS and CDR2 SASEGT. The CDR3 contains 16 residues. In DNA, the CDR3 is TGTGCCAGCAGTGAACCGGGACAAACGAGCTCCTACGAGCAGTACTTC. Translation gives CASSEPGQTSSYEQYF.

The chain employs TRBV19 and TRBJ1-1; D is perhaps TRBD1 (6 bases). With 2 bases removed from V and 2 bases from J, the gap between germline ends came to 15 bases. The CDR3 is 16 residues long. The V gene's germline CDR1 is LNHDA and CDR2 SQIVND (reference sequence). CDR3 amino acids: CASSIIPPRGNTEAFF. CDR3 in DNA: TGTGCCAGTAGTATAATCCCCCCCAGGGGTAACACTGAAGCTTTCTTT.

This chain uses TRBV7-9 with TRBJ2-7; tentatively, D is TRBD2 (6 bases). The length of the CDR3 is 15 residues. The V gene's germline CDR1 is SEHNR and CDR2 FQNEAQ (reference sequence). V was cut by 0 bases and J by 3 bases, with 12 bases left in between. CDR3 DNA sequence: TGTGCCAGCAGCTTAGCTGGGGGGAAGGGCTACGAGCAGTACTTC. Translated: CASSLAGGKGYEQYF.

The chain employs TRBV14 and TRBJ2-5; 8 nucleotides agree with TRBD2. The germline gives CDR1 SGHDN, CDR2 FVKESK. CDR3 length: 16 amino acids. V trimming: 7 bases; J trimming: 4 bases; junction bases outside the gene matches: 14. The CDR3 coding sequence is TGTGCCAGCACAAAACGCGGGGGGAGGACCGGAGAGACCCAGTACTTC. It translates to CASTKRGGRTGETQYF. Full variable domain (missing parts from reference TRBV14 and TRBJ2-5): EAGVTQFPSHSVIEKGQTVTLRCDPISGHDNLYWYRRVMGKEIKFLLHFVKESKQDESGMPNNRFLAERTGGTYSTLKVQPAELEDSGVYFCASTKRGGRTGETQYFGPGTRLLVL.

CDR3 sequence (DNA): TGCGCCAGCTGCTATGGACTAGCGGGAGTTGGATACAATGAGCAGTTCTTC. This gives the protein CASCYGLAGVGYNEQFF. This chain uses TRBV5-1 with TRBJ2-1; TRBD2 matches at 13 bases. Trimming cost V 7 bases and J 4 bases; bases outside gene matches: 11. The CDR3 totals 17 residues. Per the germline V gene, CDR1 is SGHRS and CDR2 is YFSETQ.

The V and J genes are TRBV4-3 and TRBJ2-5; D remains ambiguous. The CDR3 contains 14 residues. V dropped 1 base and J dropped 2 bases, with 8 bases sitting between them. Germline values: CDR1 LGHNA, CDR2 YSLEER. The CDR3 loop is CASSQGLAQETQYF. Written as DNA, the CDR3 is TGCGCCAGCAGCCAAGGACTGGCACAAGAGACCCAGTACTTC.

The chain employs TRBV7-2 and TRBJ2-7; 13 bases are shared with TRBD2. Germline CDR1 SGHTA, CDR2 FQGNSA. CDR3 size: 16 residues. Trimming cost V 6 bases and J 2 bases; bases outside gene matches: 7. CDR3 in amino acids: CASSKGLAGPPYEQYF. In DNA form, the CDR3 reads TGTGCCAGCAGTAAGGGACTAGCGGGACCCCCCTACGAGCAGTACTTC.

J is TRBJ1-5 and V is TRBV2, with D perhaps TRBD1 (5 bases). The germline V gene has CDR1 SNHLY and CDR2 FYNNEI. V dropped 8 bases and J dropped 4 bases, with 15 bases sitting between them. CDR3 length equals 14 residues. For the CDR3, the DNA is TGTGCCAGCGCCCTCCTACGGGGGAATCAGCCCCAGCATTTT. Translating it yields CASALLRGNQPQHF.

This chain uses TRBV25-1 with TRBJ2-2; tentative D call: TRBD1 (6 bases). Trimming cost V 1 base and J 0 bases, with 12 bases left between them. This CDR3 comprises 17 residues. Looked up from germline, CDR1 is MGHDK and CDR2 is SYGVNS. The CDR3 here is CASSELTQGANTGELFF. CDR3 nucleotides: TGTGCCAGCAGTGAATTGACACAGGGCGCGAACACCGGGGAGCTGTTTTTT.

The chain joins TRBV12-5 to TRBJ2-5; 11 bases are shared with TRBD2. The CDR3 runs to 17 residues. The germline gives CDR1 LGHNT, CDR2 FRNRAP. The J segment lost 2 bases and the V segment lost 1 base, leaving 6 bases of the junction unmatched. The CDR3 nucleotides are TGTGCTAGTGGTTTGGCTGGGACTAGCGGCTCTCAAGAGACCCAGTACTTC. Translation gives CASGLAGTSGSQETQYF.

The V and J genes are TRBV19 and TRBJ1-2; 7 nucleotides match TRBD1. V dropped 5 bases and J dropped 5; count of bases not matched to a gene: 5. This CDR3 comprises 13 residues. CDR1 is LNHDA, CDR2 SQIVND, per germline (reference sequence). DNA for the CDR3: TGTGCCAGTAGTGGGGGCAGGGGGTATGGCTACACCTTC. It is translated as CASSGGRGYGYTF.